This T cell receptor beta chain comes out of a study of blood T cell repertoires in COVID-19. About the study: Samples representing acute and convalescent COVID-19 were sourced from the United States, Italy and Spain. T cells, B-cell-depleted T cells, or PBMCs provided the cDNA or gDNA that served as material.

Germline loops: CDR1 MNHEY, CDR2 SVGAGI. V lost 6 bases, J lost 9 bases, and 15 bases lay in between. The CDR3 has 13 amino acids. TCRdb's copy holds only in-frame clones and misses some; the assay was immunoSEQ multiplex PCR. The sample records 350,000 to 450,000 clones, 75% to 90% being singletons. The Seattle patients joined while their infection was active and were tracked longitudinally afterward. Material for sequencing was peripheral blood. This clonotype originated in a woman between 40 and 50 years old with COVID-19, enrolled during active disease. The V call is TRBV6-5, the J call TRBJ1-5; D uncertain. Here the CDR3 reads CASSGGRTLPQHF. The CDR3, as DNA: TGTGCCAGCAGCGGCGGCAGAACTTTGCCCCAGCATTTT.